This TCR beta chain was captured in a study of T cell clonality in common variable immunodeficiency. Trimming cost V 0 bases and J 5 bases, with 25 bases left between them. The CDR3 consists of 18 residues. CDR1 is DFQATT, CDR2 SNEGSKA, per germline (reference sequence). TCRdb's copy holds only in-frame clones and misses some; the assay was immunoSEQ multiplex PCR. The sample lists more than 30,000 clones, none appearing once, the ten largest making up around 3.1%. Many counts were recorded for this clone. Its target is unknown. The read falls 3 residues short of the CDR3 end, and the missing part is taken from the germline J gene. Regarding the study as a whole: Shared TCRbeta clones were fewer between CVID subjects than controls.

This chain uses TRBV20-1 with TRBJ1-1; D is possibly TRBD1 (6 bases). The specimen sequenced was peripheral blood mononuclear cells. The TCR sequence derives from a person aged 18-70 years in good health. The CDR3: CSARDITNTGLEGTEAFF. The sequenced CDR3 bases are TGCAGTGCTAGAGACATAACCAATACAGGGCTCGAAGGGACTGAA.